This T cell receptor beta chain was retrieved from a study of T cells in localized non-small cell lung cancer. Study conclusions and caveats: A raised T cell density in blood coincided with lengthier overall survival. Median about 56 top-100 tumor clones were shared with paired adjacent lung. Of the tissues analyzed, uninvolved adjacent lung showed maximal T cell clonality, greater than tumor.

On this clone itself: Antigen specificity is unknown.

Only in-frame clones appear in the TCRdb table, and some are missing; sequencing was by immunoSEQ multiplex PCR. The sample records about 24,000 clones, approximately 90% being singletons. This CDR3 has 14 residues. Germline V gene sequence: CDR1 SGHTA, CDR2 FQGTGA. Trimming shortened V by 2 bases and J by 3 bases, and 7 bases separated the two germline ends. Sample: peripheral blood, taken before any cancer treatment. The chain uses TRBV7-3 and TRBJ2-2; D might be TRBD1 (6 bases). The TCR originated in a woman aged 35 to 70 with stage I lung adenocarcinoma. This CDR3 is CASSLDRHTGELFF. Written as DNA, the CDR3 is TGTGCCAGCAGCTTAGACAGGCACACCGGGGAGCTGTTTTTT.